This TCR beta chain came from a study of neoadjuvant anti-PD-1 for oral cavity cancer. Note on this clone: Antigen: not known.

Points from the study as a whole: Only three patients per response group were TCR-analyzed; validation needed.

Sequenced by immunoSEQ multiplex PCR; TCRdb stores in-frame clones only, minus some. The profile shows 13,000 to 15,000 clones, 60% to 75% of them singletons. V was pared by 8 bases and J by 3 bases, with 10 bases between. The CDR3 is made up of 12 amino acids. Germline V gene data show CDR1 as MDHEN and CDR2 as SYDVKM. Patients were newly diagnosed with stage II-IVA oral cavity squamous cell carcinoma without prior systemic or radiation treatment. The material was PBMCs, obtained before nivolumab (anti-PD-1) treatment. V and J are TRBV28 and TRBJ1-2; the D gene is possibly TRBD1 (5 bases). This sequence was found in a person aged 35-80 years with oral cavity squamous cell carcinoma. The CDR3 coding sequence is TGTGCCAGCGCCAAGACAGACTATGGCTACACCTTC. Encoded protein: CASAKTDYGYTF.